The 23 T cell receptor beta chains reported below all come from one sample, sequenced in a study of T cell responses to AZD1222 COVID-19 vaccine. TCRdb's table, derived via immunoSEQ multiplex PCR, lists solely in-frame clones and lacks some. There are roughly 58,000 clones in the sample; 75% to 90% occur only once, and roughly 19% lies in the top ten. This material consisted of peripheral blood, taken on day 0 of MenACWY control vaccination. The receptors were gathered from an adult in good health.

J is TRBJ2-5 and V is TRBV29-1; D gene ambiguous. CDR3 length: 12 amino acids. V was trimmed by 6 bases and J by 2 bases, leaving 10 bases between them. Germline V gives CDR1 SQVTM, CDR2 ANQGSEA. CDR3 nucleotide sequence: TGCAGCGTCGGCCCGACTCAAGAGACCCAGTACTTC. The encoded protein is CSVGPTQETQYF.

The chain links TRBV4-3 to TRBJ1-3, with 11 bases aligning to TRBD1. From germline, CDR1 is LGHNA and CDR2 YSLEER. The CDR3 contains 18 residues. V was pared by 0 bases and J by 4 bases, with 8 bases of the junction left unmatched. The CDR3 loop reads CASSQELSDRGQGNTIYF. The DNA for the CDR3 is TGCGCCAGCAGCCAAGAACTCTCGGACAGGGGGCAGGGAAACACCATATATTTT.

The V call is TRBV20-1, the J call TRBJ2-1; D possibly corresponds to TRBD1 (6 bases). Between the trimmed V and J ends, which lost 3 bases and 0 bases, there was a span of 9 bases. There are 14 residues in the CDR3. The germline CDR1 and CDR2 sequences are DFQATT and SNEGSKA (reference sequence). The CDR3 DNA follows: TGCAGTGCTAGTGAAGGGGGCTCCTACAATGAGCAGTTCTTC. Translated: CSASEGGSYNEQFF.

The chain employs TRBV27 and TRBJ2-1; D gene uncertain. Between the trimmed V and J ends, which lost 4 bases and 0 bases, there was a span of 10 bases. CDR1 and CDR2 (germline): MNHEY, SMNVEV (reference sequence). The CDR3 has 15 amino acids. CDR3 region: CASSSVVSSYNEQFF. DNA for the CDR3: TGTGCCAGCAGTTCAGTGGTAAGCTCCTACAATGAGCAGTTCTTC.

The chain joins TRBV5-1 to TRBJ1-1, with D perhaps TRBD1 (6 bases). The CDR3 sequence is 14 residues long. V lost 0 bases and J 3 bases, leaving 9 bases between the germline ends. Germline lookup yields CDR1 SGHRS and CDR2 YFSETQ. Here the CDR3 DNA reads TGCGCCAGCAGCTTGGTGCAGGGGTACACTGAAGCTTTCTTT. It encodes CASSLVQGYTEAFF.

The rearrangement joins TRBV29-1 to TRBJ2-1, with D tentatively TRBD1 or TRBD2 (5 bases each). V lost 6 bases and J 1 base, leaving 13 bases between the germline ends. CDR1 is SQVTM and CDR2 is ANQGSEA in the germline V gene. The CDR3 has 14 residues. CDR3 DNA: TGCAGCGTCCTGAGGGGTGGGTCCTACAATGAGCAGTTCTTC. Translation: CSVLRGGSYNEQFF.

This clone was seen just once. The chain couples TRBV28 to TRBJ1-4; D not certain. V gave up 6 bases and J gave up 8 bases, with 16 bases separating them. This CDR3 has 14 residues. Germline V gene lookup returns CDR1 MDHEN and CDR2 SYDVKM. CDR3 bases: TGTGCCAGCAGATCCGGTCACTTGAGGGAAAAACTGTTTTTT. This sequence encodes CASRSGHLREKLFF.

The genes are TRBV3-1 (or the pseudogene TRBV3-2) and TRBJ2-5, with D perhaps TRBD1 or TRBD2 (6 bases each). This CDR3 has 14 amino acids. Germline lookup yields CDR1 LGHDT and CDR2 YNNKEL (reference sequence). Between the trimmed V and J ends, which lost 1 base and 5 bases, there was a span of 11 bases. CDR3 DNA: TGTGCCAGCAGCCAAGGACTAGGGGGTGAGACCCAGTACTTC. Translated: CASSQGLGGETQYF.

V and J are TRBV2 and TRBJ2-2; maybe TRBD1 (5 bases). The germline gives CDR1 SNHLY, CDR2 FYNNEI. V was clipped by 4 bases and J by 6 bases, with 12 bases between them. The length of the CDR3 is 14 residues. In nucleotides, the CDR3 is TGTGCCAGCAGTGCAAGGACAACCGCCGGGGAGCTGTTTTTT. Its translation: CASSARTTAGELFF.

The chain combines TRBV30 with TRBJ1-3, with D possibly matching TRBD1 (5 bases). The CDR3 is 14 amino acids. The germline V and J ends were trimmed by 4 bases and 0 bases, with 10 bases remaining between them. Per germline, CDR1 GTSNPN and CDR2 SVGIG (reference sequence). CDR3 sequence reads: CAWNSGNSGNTIYF. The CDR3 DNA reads TGTGCCTGGAATTCAGGGAACTCTGGAAACACCATATATTTT.

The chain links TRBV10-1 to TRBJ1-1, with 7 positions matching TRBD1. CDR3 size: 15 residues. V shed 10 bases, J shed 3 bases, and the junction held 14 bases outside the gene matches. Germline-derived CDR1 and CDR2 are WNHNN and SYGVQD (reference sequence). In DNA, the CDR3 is TGCGCCACCCCCCTAGACAGGGAGGTTGACACTGAAGCTTTCTTT. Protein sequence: CATPLDREVDTEAFF.

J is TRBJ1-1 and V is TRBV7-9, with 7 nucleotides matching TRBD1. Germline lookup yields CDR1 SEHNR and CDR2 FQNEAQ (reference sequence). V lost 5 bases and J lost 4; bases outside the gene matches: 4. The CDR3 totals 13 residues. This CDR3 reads CASSQRGPTEAFF. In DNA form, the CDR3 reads TGTGCCAGCAGCCAAAGGGGGCCCACTGAAGCTTTCTTT. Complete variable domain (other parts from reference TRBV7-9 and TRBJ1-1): DTGVSQNPRHKITKRGQNVTFRCDPISEHNRLYWYRQTLGQGPEFLTYFQNEAQLEKSRLLSDRFSAERPKGSFSTLEIQRTEQGDSAMYLCASSQRGPTEAFFGQGTRLTVV.

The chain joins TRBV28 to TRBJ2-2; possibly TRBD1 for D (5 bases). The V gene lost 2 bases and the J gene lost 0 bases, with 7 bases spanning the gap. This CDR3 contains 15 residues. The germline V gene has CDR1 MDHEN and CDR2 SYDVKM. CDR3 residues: CASSLTGSNTGELFF. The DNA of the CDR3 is TGTGCCAGCAGTTTAACAGGTTCGAACACCGGGGAGCTGTTTTTT.

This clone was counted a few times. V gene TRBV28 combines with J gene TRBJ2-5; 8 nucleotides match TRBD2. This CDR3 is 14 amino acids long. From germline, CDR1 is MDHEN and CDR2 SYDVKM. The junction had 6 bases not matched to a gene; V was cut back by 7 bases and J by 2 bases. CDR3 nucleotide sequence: TGTGCCAGCAAACGTAGCGGGGCTCAAGAGACCCAGTACTTC. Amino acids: CASKRSGAQETQYF.

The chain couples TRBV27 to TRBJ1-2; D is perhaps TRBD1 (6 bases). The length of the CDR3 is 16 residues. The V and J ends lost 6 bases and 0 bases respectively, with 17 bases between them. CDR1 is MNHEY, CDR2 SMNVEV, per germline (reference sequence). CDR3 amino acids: CASRPSGTRANYGYTF. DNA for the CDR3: TGTGCCAGCAGGCCATCCGGGACACGTGCTAACTATGGCTACACCTTC.

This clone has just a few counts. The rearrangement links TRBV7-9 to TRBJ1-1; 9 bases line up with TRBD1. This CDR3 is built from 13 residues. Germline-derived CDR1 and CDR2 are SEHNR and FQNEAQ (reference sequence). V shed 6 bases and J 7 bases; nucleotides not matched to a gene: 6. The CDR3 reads CASRSTGGSEAFF. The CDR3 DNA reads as TGTGCCAGCAGATCCACAGGGGGCAGTGAAGCTTTCTTT. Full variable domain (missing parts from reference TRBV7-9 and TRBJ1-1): DTGVSQNPRHKITKRGQNVTFRCDPISEHNRLYWYRQTLGQGPEFLTYFQNEAQLEKSRLLSDRFSAERPKGSFSTLEIQRTEQGDSAMYLCASRSTGGSEAFFGQGTRLTVV.

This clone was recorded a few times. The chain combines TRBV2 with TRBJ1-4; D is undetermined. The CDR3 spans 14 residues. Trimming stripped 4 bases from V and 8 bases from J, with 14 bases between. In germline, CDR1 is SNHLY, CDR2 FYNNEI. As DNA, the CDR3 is TGTGCCAGCAGTGGCCAACCTGTTCCCGAAAAACTGTTTTTT. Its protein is CASSGQPVPEKLFF.

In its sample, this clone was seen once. CDR3 bases: TGTGCCAGCAGTTGGACAGACCAAGAGACCCAGTACTTC. Amino acid sequence: CASSWTDQETQYF. The chain recombines TRBV12-3 or TRBV12-4 with TRBJ2-5, with D perhaps matching TRBD1 (6 bases). Trimming stripped 4 bases from V and 0 bases from J, with 6 bases between. There are 13 residues in the CDR3.

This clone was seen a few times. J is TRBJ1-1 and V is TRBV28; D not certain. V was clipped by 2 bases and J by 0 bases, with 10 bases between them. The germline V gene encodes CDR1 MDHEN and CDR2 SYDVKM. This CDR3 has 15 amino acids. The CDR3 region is CASSLPGTLNTEAFF. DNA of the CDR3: TGTGCCAGCAGTTTACCGGGCACCCTGAACACTGAAGCTTTCTTT. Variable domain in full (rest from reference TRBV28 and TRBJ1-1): DVKVTQSSRYLVKRTGEKVFLECVQDMDHENMFWYRQDPGLGLRLIYFSYDVKMKEKGDIPEGYSVSREKKERFSLILESASTNQTSMYLCASSLPGTLNTEAFFGQGTRLTVV.

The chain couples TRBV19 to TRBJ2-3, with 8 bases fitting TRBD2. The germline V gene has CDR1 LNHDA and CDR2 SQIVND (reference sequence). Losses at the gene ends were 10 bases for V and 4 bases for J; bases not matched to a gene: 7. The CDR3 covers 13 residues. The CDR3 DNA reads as TGTGCCACGAGCGGGAGTAAGCCAGATACGCAGTATTTT. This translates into CATSGSKPDTQYF.

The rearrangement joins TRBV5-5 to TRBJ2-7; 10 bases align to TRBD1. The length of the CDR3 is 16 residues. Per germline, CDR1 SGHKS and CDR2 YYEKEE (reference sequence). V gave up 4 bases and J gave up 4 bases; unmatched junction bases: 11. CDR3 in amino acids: CASSPGQGVPSYEQYF. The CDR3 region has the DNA TGTGCCAGCAGCCCCGGACAGGGGGTTCCCTCGTACGAGCAGTACTTC.

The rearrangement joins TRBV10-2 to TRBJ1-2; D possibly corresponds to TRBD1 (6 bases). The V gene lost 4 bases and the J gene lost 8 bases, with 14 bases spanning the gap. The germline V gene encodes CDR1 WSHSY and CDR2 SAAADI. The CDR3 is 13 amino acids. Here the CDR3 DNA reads TGCGCCAGCAGTGCACGGGGGCTGGGAGGCTACACCTTC. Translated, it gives CASSARGLGGYTF.

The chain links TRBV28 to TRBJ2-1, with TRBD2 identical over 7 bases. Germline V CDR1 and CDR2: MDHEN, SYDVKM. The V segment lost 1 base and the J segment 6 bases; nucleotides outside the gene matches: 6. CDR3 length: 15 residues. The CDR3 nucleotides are TGTGCCAGCAGTTTATCCGCGGGAGTGTCCAATGAGCAGTTCTTC. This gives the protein CASSLSAGVSNEQFF.